The sequence of this T cell receptor beta chain was determined in a study of lymphopenia after photon versus proton radiotherapy. General observations from the study: Proton therapy kept repertoires fairly stable, unlike photons, which gained effector/memory cells. Post-nadir diversity loss with photons came from oligoclonal expansion, particularly CD8+ Temra cells.

Worth noting for this clone: Its target is unknown.

This table comes from immunoSEQ multiplex PCR, and its TCRdb copy is limited to in-frame clones, with some not included. The table has around 29,000 clones, approximately 80% seen once. The CDR3 totals 19 residues. The V and J ends lost 0 bases and 7 bases, in that order; junction bases with no gene match: 12. Germline V gene lookup returns CDR1 SGDLS and CDR2 YYNGEE. The J gene is TRBJ2-1, the V gene TRBV9; 14 bases fit TRBD2. The sequences come from peripheral blood, collected from a patient treated with proton-based radiotherapy. The TCR was taken from a woman in her 70s with pancreatic cancer. Here the CDR3 reads CASSVEGLAGARAGNEQFF. For the CDR3, the DNA is TGTGCCAGCAGCGTAGAGGGACTAGCGGGAGCTCGAGCGGGGAATGAGCAGTTCTTC.